In this sample, the clone carrying this T cell receptor (beta chain) turned up once. The J segment lost 5 bases and the V segment lost 9 bases, leaving 10 bases of the junction unmatched. The CDR3 covers 14 residues. Germline V gene data show CDR1 as SNHLY and CDR2 as FYNNEI. This entry is derived from a study of blood T cell repertoires in COVID-19. Authors' analysis steps: Reference gene primers were amplified, and this amplification served to estimate nucleated cell counts. Some clones are missing from TCRdb's copy, which holds only in-frame ones; the method was immunoSEQ multiplex PCR. The V and J calls and clone size are taken from that table; D and trimming were inferred from the DNA. The sample consists of approximately 100,000 clones, around 90% of them appearing once.

The V call is TRBV2, the J call TRBJ2-7; 10 bases are shared with TRBD2. This receptor was taken from a human donor in a cohort sampled during active COVID-19. The sample consisted of peripheral blood. Here the CDR3 DNA reads TGTGCCAGTCGCCTAGCGGGAGTACTCAACGAGCAGTACTTC. Amino acids: CASRLAGVLNEQYF.